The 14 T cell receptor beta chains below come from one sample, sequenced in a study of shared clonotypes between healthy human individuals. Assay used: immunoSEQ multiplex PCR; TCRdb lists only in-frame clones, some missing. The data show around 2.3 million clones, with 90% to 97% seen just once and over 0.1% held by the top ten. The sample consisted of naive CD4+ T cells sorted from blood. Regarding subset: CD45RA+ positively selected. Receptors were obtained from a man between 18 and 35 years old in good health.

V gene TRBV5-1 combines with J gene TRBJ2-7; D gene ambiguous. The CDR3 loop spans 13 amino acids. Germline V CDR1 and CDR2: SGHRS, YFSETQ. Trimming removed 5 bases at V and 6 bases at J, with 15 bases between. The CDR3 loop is CASSFDPEREQYF. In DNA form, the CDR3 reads TGCGCCAGCAGTTTCGATCCGGAACGCGAGCAGTACTTC.

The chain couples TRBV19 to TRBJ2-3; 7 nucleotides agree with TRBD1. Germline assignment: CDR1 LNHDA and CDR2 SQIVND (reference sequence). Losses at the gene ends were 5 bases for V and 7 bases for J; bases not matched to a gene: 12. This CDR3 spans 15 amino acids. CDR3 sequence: CASSPPGTVMHTQYF. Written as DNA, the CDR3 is TGTGCCAGTAGTCCCCCCGGGACAGTCATGCATACGCAGTATTTT. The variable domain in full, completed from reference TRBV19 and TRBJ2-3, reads DGGITQSPKYLFRKEGQNVTLSCEQNLNHDAMYWYRQDPGQGLRLIYYSQIVNDFQKGDIAEGYSVSREKKESFPLTVTSAQKNPTAFYLCASSPPGTVMHTQYFGPGTRLTVL.

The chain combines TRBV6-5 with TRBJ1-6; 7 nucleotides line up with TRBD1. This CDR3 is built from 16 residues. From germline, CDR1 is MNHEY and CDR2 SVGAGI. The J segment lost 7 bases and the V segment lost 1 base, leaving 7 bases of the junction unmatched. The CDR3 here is CASSYYRDRRNSPLHF. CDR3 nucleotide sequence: TGTGCCAGCAGTTACTACCGGGACAGAAGAAATTCACCCCTCCACTTT.

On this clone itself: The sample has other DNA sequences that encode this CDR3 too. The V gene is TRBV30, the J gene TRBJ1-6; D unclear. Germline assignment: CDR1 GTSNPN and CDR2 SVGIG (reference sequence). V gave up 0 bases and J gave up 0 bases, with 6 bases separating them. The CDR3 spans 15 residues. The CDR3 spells CAWSVWSSYNSPLHF. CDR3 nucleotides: TGTGCCTGGAGTGTATGGAGCTCCTATAATTCACCCCTCCACTTT.

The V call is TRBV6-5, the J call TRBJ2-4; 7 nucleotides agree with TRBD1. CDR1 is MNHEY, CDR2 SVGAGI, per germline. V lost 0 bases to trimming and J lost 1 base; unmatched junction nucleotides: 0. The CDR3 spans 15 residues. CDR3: CASSYSQGAKNIQYF. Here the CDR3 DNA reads TGTGCCAGCAGTTACTCACAGGGGGCCAAAAACATTCAGTACTTC.

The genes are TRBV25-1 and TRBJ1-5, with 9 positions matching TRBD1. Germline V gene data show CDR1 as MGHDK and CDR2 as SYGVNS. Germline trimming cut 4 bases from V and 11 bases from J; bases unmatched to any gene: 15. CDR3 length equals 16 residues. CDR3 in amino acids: CASSGSGQGRQAAQHF. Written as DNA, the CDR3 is TGTGCCAGCAGTGGGTCGGGACAGGGACGTCAAGCGGCCCAGCATTTT.

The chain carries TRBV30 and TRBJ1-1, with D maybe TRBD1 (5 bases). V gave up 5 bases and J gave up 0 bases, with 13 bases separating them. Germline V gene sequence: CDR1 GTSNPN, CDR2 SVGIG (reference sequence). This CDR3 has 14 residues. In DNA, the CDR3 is TGTGCCTGGTCTCGCGGGGCTCTGAACACTGAAGCTTTCTTT. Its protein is CAWSRGALNTEAFF. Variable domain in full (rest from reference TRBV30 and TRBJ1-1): SQTIHQWPATLVQPVGSPLSLECTVEGTSNPNLYWYRQAAGRGLQLLFYSVGIGQISSEVPQNLSASRPQDRQFILSSKKLLLSDSGFYLCAWSRGALNTEAFFGQGTRLTVV.

CDR3 in DNA: TGTGCCAGCAGCTTTGACAGGGGGTCTAGAGAGCAGTACTTC. Its translation: CASSFDRGSREQYF. V gene TRBV7-2 combines with J gene TRBJ2-7; 9 bases are shared with TRBD1. Germline V gene lookup returns CDR1 SGHTA and CDR2 FQGNSA. There are 14 residues in the CDR3. After removal of 3 bases from V and 7 bases from J, the junction contained 7 bases not matched to a gene.

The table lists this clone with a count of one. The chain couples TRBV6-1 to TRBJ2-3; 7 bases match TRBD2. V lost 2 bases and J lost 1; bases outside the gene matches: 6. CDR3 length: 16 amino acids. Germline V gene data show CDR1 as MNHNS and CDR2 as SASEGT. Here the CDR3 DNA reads TGTGCCAGCAGTGAACAGGCTAGCGGAGGCACAGATACGCAGTATTTT. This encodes CASSEQASGGTDTQYF.

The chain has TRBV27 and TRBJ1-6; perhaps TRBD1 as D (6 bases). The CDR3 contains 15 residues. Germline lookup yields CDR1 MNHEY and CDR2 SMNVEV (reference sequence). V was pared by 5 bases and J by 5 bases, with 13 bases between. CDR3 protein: CASSRSGQNNSPLHF. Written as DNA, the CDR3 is TGTGCCAGCAGTCGGTCGGGACAAAATAATTCACCCCTCCACTTT.

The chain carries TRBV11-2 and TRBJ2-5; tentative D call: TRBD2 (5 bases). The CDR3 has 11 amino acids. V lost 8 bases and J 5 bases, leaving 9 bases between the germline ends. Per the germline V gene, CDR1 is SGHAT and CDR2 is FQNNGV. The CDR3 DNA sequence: TGTGCCAGCCGACTATGGGAGACCCAGTACTTC. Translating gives CASRLWETQYF.

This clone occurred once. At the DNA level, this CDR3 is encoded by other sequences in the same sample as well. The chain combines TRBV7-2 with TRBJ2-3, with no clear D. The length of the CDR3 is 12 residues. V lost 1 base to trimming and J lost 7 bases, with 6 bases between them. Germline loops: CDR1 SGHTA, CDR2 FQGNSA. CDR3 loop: CASSLVSNTQYF. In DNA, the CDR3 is TGTGCCAGCAGCTTAGTTTCTAATACGCAGTATTTT.

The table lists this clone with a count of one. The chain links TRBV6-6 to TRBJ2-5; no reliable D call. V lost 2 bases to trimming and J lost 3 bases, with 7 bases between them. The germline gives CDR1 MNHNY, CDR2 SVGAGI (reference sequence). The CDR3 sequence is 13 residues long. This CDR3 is CASSYTRKETQYF. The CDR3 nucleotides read TGTGCCAGCAGTTACACCCGAAAAGAGACCCAGTACTTC.

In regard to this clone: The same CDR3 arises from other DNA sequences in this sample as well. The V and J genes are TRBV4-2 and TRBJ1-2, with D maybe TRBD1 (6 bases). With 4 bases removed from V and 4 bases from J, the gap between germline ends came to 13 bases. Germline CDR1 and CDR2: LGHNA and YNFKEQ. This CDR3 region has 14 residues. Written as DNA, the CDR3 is TGTGCCAGCAGCCGCCAACAGGGCATCTATGGCTACACCTTC. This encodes CASSRQQGIYGYTF.